Reported below is one T cell receptor (beta chain). Its cognate antigen is unknown. The sample comes from a study of CXCR3-negative and CXCR3-positive naive CD8 T cells. Findings and limits, study-wide: With surface CD5 comparable between naive subsets, TCR strength was estimated using properties derived from the TRB CDR3. Partially decreased CXCR3 expression was recorded after cryopreservation, and fresh PBMCs were used in most assays.

Per CD8+ T cell subset, triplicate sorts of 300,000 or so cells each were done. This CDR3 contains 14 residues. Germline assignment: CDR1 MNHEY and CDR2 SMNVEV (reference sequence). Preparation of TRB cDNA libraries relied on 5' RACE carrying UMI labels. TCRdb reprocessed the 5' RACE reads and stores each CDR3 protein as one record, lacking DNA. This table holds 48,000 or so distinct CDR3 sequences. The clonotype originates from a human donor in good health. Some clones in this sample may be carry-over from other donors' samples. Source material: memory CD8+ T cells from blood. The gene calls are TRBV27 and TRBJ2-7; TCRdb reports TRBD2, a call that lacks DNA to check it against. This CDR3 reads CASLSGGPYYEQYF.